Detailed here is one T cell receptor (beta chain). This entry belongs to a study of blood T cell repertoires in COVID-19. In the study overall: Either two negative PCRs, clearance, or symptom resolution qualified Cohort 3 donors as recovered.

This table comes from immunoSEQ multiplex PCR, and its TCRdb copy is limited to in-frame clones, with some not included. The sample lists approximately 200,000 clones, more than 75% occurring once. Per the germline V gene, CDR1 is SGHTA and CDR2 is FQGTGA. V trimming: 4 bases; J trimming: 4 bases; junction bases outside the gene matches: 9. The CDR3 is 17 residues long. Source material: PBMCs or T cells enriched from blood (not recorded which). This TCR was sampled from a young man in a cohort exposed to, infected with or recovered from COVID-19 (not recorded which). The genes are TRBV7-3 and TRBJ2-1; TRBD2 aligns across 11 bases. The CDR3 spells CASSSTLRLAGYNEQFF. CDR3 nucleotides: TGTGCCAGCAGCTCGACTTTGAGACTAGCGGGGTACAATGAGCAGTTCTTC. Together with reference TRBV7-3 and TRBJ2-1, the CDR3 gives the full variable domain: GAGVSQTPSNKVTEKGKYVELRCDPISGHTALYWYRQSLGQGPEFLIYFQGTGAADDSGLPNDRFFAVRPEGSVSTLKIQRTERGDSAVYLCASSSTLRLAGYNEQFFGPGTRLTVL.